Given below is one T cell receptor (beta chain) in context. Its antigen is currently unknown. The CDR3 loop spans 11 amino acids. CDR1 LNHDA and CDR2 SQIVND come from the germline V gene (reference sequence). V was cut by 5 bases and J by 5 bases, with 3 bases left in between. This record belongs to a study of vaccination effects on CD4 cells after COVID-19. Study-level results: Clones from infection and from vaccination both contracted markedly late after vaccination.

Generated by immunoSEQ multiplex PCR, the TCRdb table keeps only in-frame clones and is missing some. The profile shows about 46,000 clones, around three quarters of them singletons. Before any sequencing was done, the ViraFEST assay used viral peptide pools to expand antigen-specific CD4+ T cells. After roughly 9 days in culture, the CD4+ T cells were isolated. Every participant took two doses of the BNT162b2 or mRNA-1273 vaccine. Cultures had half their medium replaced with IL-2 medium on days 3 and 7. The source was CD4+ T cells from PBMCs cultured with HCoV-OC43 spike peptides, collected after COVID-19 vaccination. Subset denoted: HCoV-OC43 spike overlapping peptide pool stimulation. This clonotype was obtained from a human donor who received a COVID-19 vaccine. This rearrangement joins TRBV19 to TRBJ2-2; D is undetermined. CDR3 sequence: CASSSTGELFF. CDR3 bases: TGTGCCAGTAGTTCGACCGGGGAGCTGTTTTTT.